This T cell receptor beta chain was retrieved from a study of blood T cell repertoires in COVID-19. Background on the study: The analysed material was cDNA or gDNA that came from T cells, B-cell-depleted T cells, or PBMCs.

The Seattle site enrolled patients during active infection and followed them longitudinally. The authors' processing: Amplification of reference gene primers was used by the study to estimate nucleated cell counts. TCRdb's copy holds only in-frame clones and misses some; the assay was immunoSEQ multiplex PCR. V, J and clone size are those of that table, while D and trimming were read from the DNA. The sample has some 170,000 clones, 85% to 95% seen once; the top ten hold roughly 2.1%. Germline lookup yields CDR1 SGDLS and CDR2 YYNGEE. The CDR3 spans 14 residues. V was pared by 0 bases and J by 4 bases, with 8 bases between.

The receptor was derived from a woman aged 55-75 years with COVID-19, enrolled during active disease. V and J are TRBV9 and TRBJ1-3; no clear D gene. The material sequenced was peripheral blood. The CDR3 reads CASSVEASGNTIYF. The CDR3 bases are TGTGCCAGCAGCGTAGAAGCATCAGGAAACACCATATATTTT.